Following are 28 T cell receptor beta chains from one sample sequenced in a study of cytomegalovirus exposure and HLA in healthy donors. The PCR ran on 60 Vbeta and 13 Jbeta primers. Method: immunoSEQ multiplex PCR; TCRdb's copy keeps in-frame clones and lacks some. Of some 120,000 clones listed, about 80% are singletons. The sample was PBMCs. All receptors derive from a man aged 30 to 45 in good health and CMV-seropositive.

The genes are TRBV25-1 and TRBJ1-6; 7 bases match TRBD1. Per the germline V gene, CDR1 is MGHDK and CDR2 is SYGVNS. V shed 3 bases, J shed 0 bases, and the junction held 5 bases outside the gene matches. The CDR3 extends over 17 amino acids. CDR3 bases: TGTGCCAGCAGTGATGGGACAGCGAGCTCCTATAATTCACCCCTCCACTTT. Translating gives CASSDGTASSYNSPLHF.

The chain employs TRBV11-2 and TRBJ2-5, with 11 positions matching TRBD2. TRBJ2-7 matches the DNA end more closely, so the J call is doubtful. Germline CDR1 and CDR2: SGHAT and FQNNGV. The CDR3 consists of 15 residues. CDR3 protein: CASSLRLAGNYEQYF. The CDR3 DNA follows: TGTGCCAGCAGCTTAAGACTAGCGGGGAACTACGAGCAGTACTTC.

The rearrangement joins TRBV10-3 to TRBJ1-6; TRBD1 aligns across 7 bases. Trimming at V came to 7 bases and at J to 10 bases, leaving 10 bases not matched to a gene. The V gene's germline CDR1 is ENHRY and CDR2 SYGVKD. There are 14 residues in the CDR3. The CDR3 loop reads CAITKDRVVSPLHF. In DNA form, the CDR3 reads TGTGCCATCACCAAAGACAGGGTTGTATCACCCCTCCACTTT.

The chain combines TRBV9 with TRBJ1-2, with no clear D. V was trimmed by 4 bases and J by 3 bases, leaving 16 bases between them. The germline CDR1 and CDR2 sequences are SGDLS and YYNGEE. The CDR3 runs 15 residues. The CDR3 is CASSSEGKTDYGYTF. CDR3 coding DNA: TGTGCCAGCAGCTCCGAGGGTAAGACGGACTATGGCTACACCTTC.

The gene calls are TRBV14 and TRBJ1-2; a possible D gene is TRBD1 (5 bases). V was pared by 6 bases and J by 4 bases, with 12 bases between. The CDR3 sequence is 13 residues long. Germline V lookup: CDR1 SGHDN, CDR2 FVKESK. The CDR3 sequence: CASSQQGVYGYTF. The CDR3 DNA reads TGTGCCAGCAGTCAGCAGGGCGTCTATGGCTACACCTTC.

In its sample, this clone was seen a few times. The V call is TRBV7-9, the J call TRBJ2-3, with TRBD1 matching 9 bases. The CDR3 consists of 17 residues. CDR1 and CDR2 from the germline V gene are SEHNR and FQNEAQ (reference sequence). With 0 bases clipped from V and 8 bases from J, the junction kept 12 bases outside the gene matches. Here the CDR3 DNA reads TGTGCCAGCAGCTTAGCCCTAGACAGGGGGAGACGCGGTACGCAGTATTTT. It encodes CASSLALDRGRRGTQYF.

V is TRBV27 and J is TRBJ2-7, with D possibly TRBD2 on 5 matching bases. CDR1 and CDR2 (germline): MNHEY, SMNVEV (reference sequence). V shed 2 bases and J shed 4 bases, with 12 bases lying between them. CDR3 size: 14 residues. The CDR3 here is CASSLKSRGYEQYF. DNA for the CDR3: TGTGCCAGCAGTTTAAAGTCTCGAGGGTACGAGCAGTACTTC.

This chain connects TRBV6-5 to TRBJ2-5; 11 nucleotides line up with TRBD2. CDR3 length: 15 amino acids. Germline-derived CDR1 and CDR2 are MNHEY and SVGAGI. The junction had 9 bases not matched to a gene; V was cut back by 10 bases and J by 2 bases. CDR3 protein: CATGVGTSGQETQYF. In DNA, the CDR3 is TGTGCCACGGGGGTGGGGACTAGCGGACAAGAGACCCAGTACTTC.

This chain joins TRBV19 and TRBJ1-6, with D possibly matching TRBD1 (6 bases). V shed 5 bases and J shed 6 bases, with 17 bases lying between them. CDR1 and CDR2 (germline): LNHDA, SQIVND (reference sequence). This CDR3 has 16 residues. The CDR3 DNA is TGTGCCAGTAGTCTCACAGGGAAGAGGGCTAATTCACCCCTCCACTTT. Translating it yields CASSLTGKRANSPLHF.

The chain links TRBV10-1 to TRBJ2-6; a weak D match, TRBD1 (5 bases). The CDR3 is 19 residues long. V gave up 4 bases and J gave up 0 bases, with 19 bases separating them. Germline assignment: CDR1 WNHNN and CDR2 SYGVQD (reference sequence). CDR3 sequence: CASSGPLWGFSSGANVLTF. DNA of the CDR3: TGCGCCAGCAGTGGGCCTTTATGGGGCTTCTCCTCTGGGGCCAACGTCCTGACTTTC.

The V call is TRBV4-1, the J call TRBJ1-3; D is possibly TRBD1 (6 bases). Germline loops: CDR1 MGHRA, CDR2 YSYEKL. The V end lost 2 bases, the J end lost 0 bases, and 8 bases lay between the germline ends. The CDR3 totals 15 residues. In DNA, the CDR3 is TGCGCCAGCAGCCAAACAGGGTCCTCTGGAAACACCATATATTTT. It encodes CASSQTGSSGNTIYF.

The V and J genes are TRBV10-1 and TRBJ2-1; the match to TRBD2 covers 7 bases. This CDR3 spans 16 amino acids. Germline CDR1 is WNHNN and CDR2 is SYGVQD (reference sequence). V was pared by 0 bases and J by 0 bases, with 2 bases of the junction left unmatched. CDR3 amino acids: CASSESPGGSYNEQFF. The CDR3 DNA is TGCGCCAGCAGTGAGTCTCCGGGGGGCTCCTACAATGAGCAGTTCTTC.

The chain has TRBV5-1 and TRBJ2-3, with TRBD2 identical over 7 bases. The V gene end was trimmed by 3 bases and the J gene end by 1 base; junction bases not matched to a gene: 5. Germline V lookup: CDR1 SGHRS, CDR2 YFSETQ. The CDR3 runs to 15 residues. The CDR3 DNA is TGCGCCAGCAGCTGGACTAGGACCCGCACAGATACGCAGTATTTT. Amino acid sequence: CASSWTRTRTDTQYF.

CDR3 region: CASSLGASVNTGELFF. CDR3 DNA: TGTGCCAGCAGCTTGGGTGCTAGCGTGAACACCGGGGAGCTGTTTTTT. V is TRBV5-6 and J is TRBJ2-2; perhaps TRBD2 as D (6 bases). CDR3 size: 16 residues. Looked up from germline, CDR1 is SGHDT and CDR2 is YYEEEE. Trimming left V 0 bases short and J 1 base short, with 10 bases between.

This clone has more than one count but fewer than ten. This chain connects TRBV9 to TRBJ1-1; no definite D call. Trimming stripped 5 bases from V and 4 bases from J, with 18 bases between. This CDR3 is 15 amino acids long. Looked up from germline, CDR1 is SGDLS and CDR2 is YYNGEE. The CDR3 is CASSLGKSRGTEAFF. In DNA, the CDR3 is TGTGCCAGCAGTTTAGGGAAGTCTCGGGGCACTGAAGCTTTCTTT. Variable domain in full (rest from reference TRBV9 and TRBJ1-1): DSGVTQTPKHLITATGQRVTLRCSPRSGDLSVYWYQQSLDQGLQFLIQYYNGEERAKGNILERFSAQQFPDLHSELNLSSLELGDSALYFCASSLGKSRGTEAFFGQGTRLTVV.

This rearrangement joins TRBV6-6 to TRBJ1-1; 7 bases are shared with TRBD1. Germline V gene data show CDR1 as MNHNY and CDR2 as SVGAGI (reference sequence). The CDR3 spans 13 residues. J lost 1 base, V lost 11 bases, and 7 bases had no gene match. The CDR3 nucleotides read TGTGCCGGGAGACAGGGTTCGAACACTGAAGCTTTCTTT. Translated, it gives CAGRQGSNTEAFF.

This CDR3 reads CASSQDGSGAYNEQFF. The DNA for the CDR3 is TGTGCCAGCAGCCAAGATGGAAGCGGGGCGTACAATGAGCAGTTCTTC. The chain is built from TRBV4-2 and TRBJ2-1; TRBD2 aligns across 7 bases. The CDR3 runs 16 residues. V was pared by 0 bases and J by 4 bases, with 6 bases of the junction left unmatched. Germline V gives CDR1 LGHNA, CDR2 YNFKEQ.

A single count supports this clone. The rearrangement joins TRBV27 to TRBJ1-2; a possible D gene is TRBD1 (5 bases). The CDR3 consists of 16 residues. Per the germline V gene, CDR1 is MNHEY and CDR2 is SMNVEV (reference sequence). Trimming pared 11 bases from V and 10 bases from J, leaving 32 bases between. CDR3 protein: CASFTGWGRRSFIYTF. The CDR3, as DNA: TGTGCCTCCTTCACGGGGTGGGGGAGGCGTTCTTTTATCTACACCTTC.

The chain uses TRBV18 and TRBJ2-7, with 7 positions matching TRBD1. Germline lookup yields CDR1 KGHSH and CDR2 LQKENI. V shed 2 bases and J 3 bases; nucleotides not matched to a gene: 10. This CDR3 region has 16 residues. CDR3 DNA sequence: TGTGCCAGCTCACCAATGAGGGGGCGCGGTGTCTACGAGCAGTACTTC. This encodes CASSPMRGRGVYEQYF.

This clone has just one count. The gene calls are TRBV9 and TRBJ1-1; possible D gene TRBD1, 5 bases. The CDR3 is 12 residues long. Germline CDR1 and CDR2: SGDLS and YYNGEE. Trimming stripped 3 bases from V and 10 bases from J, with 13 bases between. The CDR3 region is CASSAGRGRAFF. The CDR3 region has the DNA TGTGCCAGCAGCGCCGGGAGGGGCAGAGCTTTCTTT.

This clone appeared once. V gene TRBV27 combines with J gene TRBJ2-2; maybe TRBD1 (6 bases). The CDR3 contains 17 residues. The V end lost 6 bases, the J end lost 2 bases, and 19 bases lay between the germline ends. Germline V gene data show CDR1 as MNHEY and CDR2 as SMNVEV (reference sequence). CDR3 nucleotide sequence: TGTGCCAGCAGCAGACTCGGACAGAGAGCTAACACCGGGGAGCTGTTTTTT. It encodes CASSRLGQRANTGELFF.

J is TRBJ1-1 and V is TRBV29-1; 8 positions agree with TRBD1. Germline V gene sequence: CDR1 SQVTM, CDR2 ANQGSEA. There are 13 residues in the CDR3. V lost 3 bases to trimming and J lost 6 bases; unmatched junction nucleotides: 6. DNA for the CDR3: TGCAGCGTTGAGGTGGACAGGGTAGCTGAAGCTTTCTTT. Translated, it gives CSVEVDRVAEAFF.

The CDR3 sequence: CASTRGGYYGYTF. The CDR3 nucleotides are TGTGCCAGCACCCGGGGAGGCTACTATGGCTACACCTTC. The rearrangement links TRBV6-5 to TRBJ1-2; D unresolved. Per the germline V gene, CDR1 is MNHEY and CDR2 is SVGAGI. The CDR3 length is 13 residues. Trimming removed 7 bases at V and 3 bases at J, with 12 bases between.

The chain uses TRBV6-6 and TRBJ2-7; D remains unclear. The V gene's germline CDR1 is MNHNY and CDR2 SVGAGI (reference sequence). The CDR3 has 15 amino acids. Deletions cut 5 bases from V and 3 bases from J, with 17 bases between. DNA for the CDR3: TGTGCCAGCAGTCCCACGACAATGACCGGCTACGAGCAGTACTTC. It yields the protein CASSPTTMTGYEQYF.

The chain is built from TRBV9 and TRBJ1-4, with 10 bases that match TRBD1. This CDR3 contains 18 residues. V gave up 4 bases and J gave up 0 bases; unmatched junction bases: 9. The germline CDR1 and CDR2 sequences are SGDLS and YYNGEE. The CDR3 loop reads CASSTPGTGDSTNEKLFF. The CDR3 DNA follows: TGTGCCAGCAGCACCCCCGGGACAGGGGACTCAACTAATGAAAAACTGTTTTTT.

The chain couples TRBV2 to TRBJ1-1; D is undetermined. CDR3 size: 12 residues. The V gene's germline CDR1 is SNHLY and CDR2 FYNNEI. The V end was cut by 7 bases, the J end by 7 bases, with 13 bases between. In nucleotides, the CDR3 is TGTGCCAGCACCCCCCGACTGCTTGAAGCTTTCTTT. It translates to CASTPRLLEAFF.

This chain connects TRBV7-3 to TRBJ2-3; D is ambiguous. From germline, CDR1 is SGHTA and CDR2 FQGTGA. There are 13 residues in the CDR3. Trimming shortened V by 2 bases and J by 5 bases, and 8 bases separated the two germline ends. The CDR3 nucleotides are TGTGCCAGCAGCTTAGAATTGAGAGATACGCAGTATTTT. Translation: CASSLELRDTQYF.

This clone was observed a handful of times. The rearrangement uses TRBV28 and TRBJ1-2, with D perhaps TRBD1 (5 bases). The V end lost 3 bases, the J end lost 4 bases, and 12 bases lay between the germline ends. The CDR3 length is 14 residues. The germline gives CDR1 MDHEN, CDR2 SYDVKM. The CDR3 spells CASSLRQTLYGYTF. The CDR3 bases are TGTGCCAGCAGTTTGCGACAGACCCTCTATGGCTACACCTTC.